These 21 T cell receptor beta chains were all obtained from the same sample, sequenced in a study of metastatic and nonmetastatic thyroid tumors. Until they underwent thyroid surgery, no patient had received any treatment. Via MiXCR, TCRdb re-called the PCR reads. The sample has some 25,000 clones; roughly 12% are singletons. What was sequenced was blood. The receptors stem from a female donor with papillary thyroid cancer or a benign thyroid nodule (not recorded which). Some clones in this sample may be carry-over from other donors' samples.

This clone was detected many times. The sample holds other DNA sequences that translate to the same CDR3. The chain links TRBV19 to TRBJ2-1, with a tentative D call TRBD2 (6 bases). Germline CDR1 LNHDA, CDR2 SQIVND (reference sequence). With 9 bases removed from V and 4 bases from J, the gap between germline ends came to 19 bases. The CDR3 has 15 amino acids. In DNA, the CDR3 is TGTGCCAGCGGGGGACCTTATAGCGGTTACAATGAGCAGTTCTTC. Amino acids: CASGGPYSGYNEQFF.

The chain carries TRBV5-6 and TRBJ2-5; 7 nucleotides line up with TRBD1. Germline assignment: CDR1 SGHDT and CDR2 YYEEEE. This CDR3 is 13 amino acids long. The V segment lost 3 bases and the J segment 7 bases; nucleotides outside the gene matches: 6. The CDR3 sequence: CASSSGTEGTQYF. The CDR3 bases are TGTGCCAGCAGCTCCGGGACAGAAGGGACCCAGTACTTC.

Regarding this clone: One junction end does not reproduce the germline sequence, and a read error may be involved. This sequence joins TRBV6-2 or TRBV6-3 and TRBJ2-7; 14 positions match TRBD2. Germline V gene lookup returns CDR1 MNHEY and CDR2 SVGEGT. The CDR3 has 15 residues. The CDR3: CTSSYSGLAGVEQYF. In DNA, the CDR3 is TGTACCAGCAGTTATTCGGGACTAGCGGGAGTCGAGCAGTACTTC.

This chain uses TRBV5-1 with TRBJ2-3; D remains unclear. Germline V lookup: CDR1 SGHRS, CDR2 YFSETQ. Trimming cost V 1 base and J 0 bases, with 6 bases left between them. This CDR3 contains 14 residues. The CDR3 region is CASSLPASTDTQYF. The CDR3 region has the DNA TGCGCCAGCAGCTTGCCAGCGAGCACAGATACGCAGTATTTT.

This clone appeared many times. The rearrangement links TRBV19 to TRBJ1-1; the D is unclear. Per germline, CDR1 LNHDA and CDR2 SQIVND (reference sequence). CDR3 length: 13 amino acids. Trimming pared 7 bases from V and 0 bases from J, leaving 9 bases between. CDR3 amino acids: CASKEVLNTEAFF. CDR3 coding DNA: TGTGCCAGTAAGGAGGTCCTGAACACTGAAGCTTTCTTT.

The chain employs TRBV20-1 and TRBJ2-1; D could derive from TRBD1 or TRBD2 (5 bases each). CDR3 length: 15 residues. V was cut by 0 bases and J by 4 bases, with 13 bases left in between. Germline V CDR1 and CDR2: DFQATT, SNEGSKA (reference sequence). CDR3 sequence: CSARDRARGYNEQFF. CDR3 coding DNA: TGCAGTGCTAGAGATCGGGCGAGGGGATACAATGAGCAGTTCTTC.

The gene calls are TRBV20-1 and TRBJ1-1; a possible D gene is TRBD1 (5 bases). V was shortened by 7 bases and J by 5 bases, with 20 bases between the two germline ends. This CDR3 has 14 residues. Germline CDR1 reads DFQATT; CDR2 reads SNEGSKA (reference sequence). Written as DNA, the CDR3 is TGCAGTGTCCTCCCCGGGGCCCCGAGAACTGAAGCTTTCTTT. Residues: CSVLPGAPRTEAFF.

Ten or more counts support this clone. This chain joins TRBV20-1 and TRBJ2-5, with 15 positions matching TRBD2. Germline CDR1 and CDR2: DFQATT and SNEGSKA (reference sequence). This CDR3 is built from 16 residues. V lost 5 bases, J lost 4 bases, and 8 bases stayed unmatched. This CDR3 is CSAHRRGLAGGETQYF. The CDR3 DNA is TGCAGTGCTCACCGTAGGGGACTAGCGGGAGGAGAGACCCAGTACTTC.

The CDR3 sequence: CAWSVGNTGKKLFF. DNA of the CDR3: TGTGCCTGGAGTGTAGGGAACACCGGGAAAAAACTGTTTTTT. The rearrangement joins TRBV30 to TRBJ1-4; no reliable D call. The CDR3 covers 14 residues. Germline CDR1 and CDR2: GTSNPN and SVGIG (reference sequence). Between the trimmed V and J ends, which lost 0 bases and 9 bases, there was a span of 14 bases.

The rearrangement uses TRBV28 and TRBJ2-5; weak D call: TRBD2 (7 bases). The ends were cut back, 5 bases at V and 8 bases at J, with 18 bases in the middle. In germline, CDR1 is MDHEN, CDR2 SYDVKM. This CDR3 spans 14 amino acids. CDR3 DNA: TGTGCCAGCAGTCGGGGGGCAGACCCAGCCACCCAGTACTTC. Its protein is CASSRGADPATQYF.

Only a few counts were recorded for this clone. V gene TRBV27 combines with J gene TRBJ1-2; weak D call: TRBD1 (6 bases). In germline, CDR1 is MNHEY, CDR2 SMNVEV (reference sequence). V lost 2 bases and J 3 bases, leaving 7 bases between the germline ends. This CDR3 has 13 residues. CDR3 amino acids: CASSLTGYYGYTF. The CDR3 nucleotides read TGTGCCAGCAGTTTAACAGGGTACTATGGCTACACCTTC.

This clone is medium-sized by share. The J gene is TRBJ2-7, the V gene TRBV30, with D perhaps TRBD1 (5 bases). The CDR3 loop spans 11 amino acids. In germline, CDR1 is GTSNPN, CDR2 SVGIG (reference sequence). V was cut by 1 base and J by 5 bases, with 6 bases left in between. In DNA form, the CDR3 reads TGTGCCTGGAGTGAGGGGAACGAGCAGTACTTC. Its translation: CAWSEGNEQYF. The full variable domain, in which reference TRBV30 and TRBJ2-7 provide the parts outside the CDR3, is SQTIHQWPATLVQPVGSPLSLECTVEGTSNPNLYWYRQAAGRGLQLLFYSVGIGQISSEVPQNLSASRPQDRQFILSSKKLLLSDSGFYLCAWSEGNEQYFGPGTRLTVT.

Within the sample, this clone is medium-sized. V is TRBV4-2 and J is TRBJ2-2; weak D call: TRBD2 (6 bases). The CDR3 loop spans 15 amino acids. The germline V gene encodes CDR1 LGHNA and CDR2 YNFKEQ. V shed 3 bases and J shed 8 bases, with 16 bases lying between them. The CDR3 spells CASSQTHSGRGELFF. The CDR3 DNA follows: TGTGCCAGCAGCCAGACTCATAGCGGCCGGGGGGAGCTGTTTTTT.

This clone was picked up many times. The chain recombines TRBV30 with TRBJ2-5; D call uncertain. The V gene's germline CDR1 is GTSNPN and CDR2 SVGIG (reference sequence). The CDR3 has 12 residues. Trimming removed 0 bases at V and 2 bases at J, with 4 bases between. This CDR3 reads CAWSVHQETQYF. In DNA form, the CDR3 reads TGTGCCTGGAGTGTACATCAAGAGACCCAGTACTTC.

This chain connects TRBV5-4 to TRBJ2-3; TRBD2 matches at 16 bases. Per the germline V gene, CDR1 is SGHNT and CDR2 is YYREEE (reference sequence). The junction had 12 bases not matched to a gene; V was cut back by 2 bases and J by 6 bases. This CDR3 is 19 amino acids long. CDR3 in DNA: TGTGCCAGCAGCTTTCCCAAGGGACTAGCGGGAGGGCCATTTGATACGCAGTATTTT. Encoded protein: CASSFPKGLAGGPFDTQYF.

This chain joins TRBV5-1 and TRBJ2-1; D gene ambiguous. Trimming left V 5 bases short and J 0 bases short, with 3 bases between. Germline V CDR1 and CDR2: SGHRS, YFSETQ. This CDR3 region has 12 residues. The CDR3 loop is CASRDSYNEQFF. CDR3 nucleotides: TGCGCCAGCAGGGACTCCTACAATGAGCAGTTCTTC.

The chain has TRBV27 and TRBJ2-7, with D possibly matching TRBD2 (6 bases). The ends were cut back, 3 bases at V and 6 bases at J, with 15 bases in the middle. Germline V gives CDR1 MNHEY, CDR2 SMNVEV (reference sequence). The CDR3 is 14 amino acids. The CDR3 sequence is CASSFGDWICEQYF. The CDR3 DNA is TGTGCCAGCAGTTTTGGGGACTGGATCTGCGAGCAGTACTTC.

This clone was counted many times. V usage is TRBV6-6 and J usage is TRBJ1-4, with D maybe TRBD1 (5 bases). The CDR3 runs 17 residues. V was clipped by 0 bases and J by 4 bases, with 15 bases between them. CDR1 MNHNY and CDR2 SVGAGI come from the germline V gene (reference sequence). In nucleotides, the CDR3 is TGTGCCAGCAGTTACTCGCCCGGGGCTTGGGTTAATGAAAAACTGTTTTTT. Its translation is CASSYSPGAWVNEKLFF.

This clone was picked up many times. The chain recombines TRBV4-2 with TRBJ2-3; 8 positions agree with TRBD1. CDR3 length equals 16 residues. Germline V gene sequence: CDR1 LGHNA, CDR2 YNFKEQ. V dropped 1 base and J dropped 2; count of bases not matched to a gene: 5. The chain's CDR3 is CASSQGRTGSTDTQYF. The CDR3 nucleotides read TGTGCCAGCAGCCAAGGTCGGACAGGGTCCACAGATACGCAGTATTTT.

This clone appeared many times. A read error is possible here, since a much larger clone lies one base away. This chain uses TRBV2 with TRBJ2-1, with TRBD2 as a possible D gene (6 bases). The CDR3 consists of 15 residues. Per the germline V gene, CDR1 is SNHLY and CDR2 is FYNNEI. CDR3 sequence: CASSVLGDSCNEQFF. The CDR3 coding sequence is TGTGCCAGCAGTGTGTTAGGGGACTCCTGCAATGAGCAGTTCTTC.

J is TRBJ2-7 and V is TRBV7-2; possibly TRBD1 for D (6 bases). There are 14 residues in the CDR3. The germline CDR1 and CDR2 sequences are SGHTA and FQGNSA. The germline V and J ends were trimmed by 5 bases and 3 bases, with 14 bases remaining between them. CDR3 residues: CASSNRLDSYEQYF. The CDR3 DNA reads TGTGCCAGCAGCAATAGATTGGACAGCTACGAGCAGTACTTC.